The rows below give T cell receptor beta chains drawn from one sample of a study of beta chain features in type 1 diabetes. Only in-frame clones appear in the TCRdb table, and some are missing; sequencing was by immunoSEQ multiplex PCR. The sample lists over 650,000 clones; around 15% were seen once. The material sequenced was naive CD4+ T cells from blood. The receptors originated from a man between 18 and 35 years old with type 1 diabetes. Each CDR3 is given with its conserved first and last residue. Fields, in order: clone size, V gene, D gene, J gene, CDR3 DNA, CDR3 protein. A D gene is named only where the DNA matches it firmly. Rows give clone size only sometimes, using once, few, many, or a class for an expanded clone.

.	TRBV4-3	.	TRBJ2-1	TGCGCCAGCAGCCAAGATCCAGGAACATTTACCTACAATGAGCAGTTCTTC	CASSQDPGTFTYNEQFF
.	TRBV5-1	.	TRBJ1-4	TGCGCCAGCCGGCTCCAGGGGCCGAATGAAAAACTGTTTTTT	CASRLQGPNEKLFF
.	TRBV12-5	.	TRBJ1-1	TGTGCTAGTGGTTTGTTAGGGCCGGCTTTCTTT	CASGLLGPAFF
few	TRBV7-9	.	TRBJ1-5	TGTGCCAGCAGCGAGGGACATCAGCCCCAGCATTTT	CASSEGHQPQHF
.	TRBV7-2	.	TRBJ2-5	TGTGCCAGCAGCTTAGAACAGGGAGGGGGAGAGACCCAGTACTTC	CASSLEQGGGETQYF
.	TRBV29-1	.	TRBJ1-2	TGCAGCGCCGGTACGGGGGGTGGCTACACCTTC	CSAGTGGGYTF
.	TRBV6-5	.	TRBJ1-4	TGTGCCAGCAGTTACCTCCCAGGGAGTGAAAAACTGTTTTTT	CASSYLPGSEKLFF
.	TRBV4-2	.	TRBJ1-6	TGTGCCAGCAGCCCCCTCGAGAAAGACAGGCGATCACCCCTCCACTTT	CASSPLEKDRRSPLHF
.	TRBV6-5	.	TRBJ1-2	TGTGCCAGCAGTTATGAAGGAAATATTAACTATGGCTACACCTTC	CASSYEGNINYGYTF
.	TRBV30	.	TRBJ1-1	TGTGCCTGGAGTGTACTGGGGGGCGGAGGTGGAACTGAAGCTTTCTTT	CAWSVLGGGGGTEAFF
few	TRBV20-1	.	TRBJ1-1	TGCAGTGTCTACACTGAAGCTTTCTTT	CSVYTEAFF
.	TRBV4-2	TRBD2	TRBJ2-5	TGTGCCAGCAGCCAAGATTCCAGCGGGAAAGAGACCCAGTACTTC	CASSQDSSGKETQYF
few	TRBV28	TRBD1	TRBJ1-2	TGTGCCAGCACCTCGTGGGACAGGGGAAATGGCTACACCTTC	CASTSWDRGNGYTF
few	TRBV29-1	.	TRBJ2-5	TGCAGCGTTGAAGATGCATGGGGCAGGCTGTCAGAGACCCAGTACTTC	CSVEDAWGRLSETQYF
few	TRBV4-3	.	TRBJ1-6	TGCGCCAGCAGCCAAGATGTCACCACCAGGGGTGGGGGAATTAATTCACCCCTCCACTTT	CASSQDVTTRGGGINSPLHF
.	TRBV9	TRBD2	TRBJ2-7	TGTGCCAGCAGCGTAGGGGGACTAGCGGGAGCTGAGCAGTACTTC	CASSVGGLAGAEQYF
few	TRBV29-1	TRBD1	TRBJ1-6	TGCAGCGTTATGGAGGGGGCCTACTATAATTCACCCCTCCACTTT	CSVMEGAYYNSPLHF
.	TRBV7-2	.	TRBJ1-5	TGTGCCAGCAGCTTAGAAGGACAGAGTAGACAGCCCCAGCATTTT	CASSLEGQSRQPQHF
.	TRBV5-4	TRBD2	TRBJ2-1	TGTGCCAGCAGCTTGCAAGCGGGGGCCATCAATGAGCAGTTCTTC	CASSLQAGAINEQFF
.	TRBV5-1	.	TRBJ2-7	TGCGCCAGCAGCTTGTTGGGGGAAACCTACGAGCAGTACTTC	CASSLLGETYEQYF
.	TRBV4-1	.	TRBJ1-1	TGCGCCAGCAGCCAGGCTGGACGGAGCCACACTGAAGCTTTCTTT	CASSQAGRSHTEAFF
.	TRBV14	.	TRBJ2-1	TGTGCCAGCAGCCCAGGGGCTAGCCGGAACCCCTACAATGAGCAGTTCTTC	CASSPGASRNPYNEQFF
few	TRBV6-5	.	TRBJ1-6	TGTGCCAGCAGTTATCAGGTCTGGGATTCACCCCTCCACTTT	CASSYQVWDSPLHF
few	TRBV6-6	TRBD1	TRBJ2-1	TGTGCCAGCAGTTACTCTGGGACAGGGGGCCACAATGAGCAGTTCTTC	CASSYSGTGGHNEQFF
.	TRBV30	.	TRBJ2-1	TGTGCCTGGAGTGTGCGACGGACGTCCTACAATGAGCAGTTCTTC	CAWSVRRTSYNEQFF
.	TRBV14	TRBD1	TRBJ1-2	TGTGCCAGCAGCCAAGTCGCGAGACAGGGGGTCGGCTACACCTTC	CASSQVARQGVGYTF
few	TRBV10-3	.	TRBJ2-7	TGTGCCATCAGTGAGTCGACTCGTTCCGGCTACGAGCAGTACTTC	CAISESTRSGYEQYF
.	TRBV10-3	TRBD1	TRBJ1-5	TGTGCCACCGCCGAAGACAGGGAAGGACAGCCCCAGCATTTT	CATAEDREGQPQHF
.	TRBV5-4	.	TRBJ2-2	TGTGCCAGCAGCACGTCGAACACCGGGGAGCTGTTTTTT	CASSTSNTGELFF
once	TRBV6-6	TRBD1	TRBJ1-5	TGTGCCAGCCGGGGACAGGGAAAGGCCCAGCCCCAGCATTTT	CASRGQGKAQPQHF
few	TRBV7-8	.	TRBJ2-3	TGTGCCAGCAGCTTAGCGTCCCAGCGAGATACGCAGTATTTT	CASSLASQRDTQYF
once	TRBV27	TRBD2	TRBJ2-3	TGTGCCAGCAGTAAAGGGACTAGCGGGCGTGGCACAGATACGCAGTATTTT	CASSKGTSGRGTDTQYF
few	TRBV7-2	.	TRBJ1-2	TGTGCCAGCAGCTCAACCGGGACCAACTATGGCTACACCTTC	CASSSTGTNYGYTF
few	TRBV2	.	TRBJ1-4	TGTGCCAGCAGTGTCATGGGGGCAACTAATGAAAAACTGTTTTTT	CASSVMGATNEKLFF
.	TRBV2	TRBD2	TRBJ2-7	TGTGCCAGCAACGCGGGAGGGGACGAGCAGTACTTC	CASNAGGDEQYF
.	TRBV7-3	TRBD1	TRBJ2-2	TGTGCCAGCAGCGTAAGGGGGCGGACCGGGGAGCTGTTTTTT	CASSVRGRTGELFF
few	TRBV25-1	.	TRBJ2-1	TGTGCCAGCAGTGAGGTGGCGAGCTCCTACAATGAGCAGTTCTTC	CASSEVASSYNEQFF
few	TRBV4-2	.	TRBJ2-3	TGTGCCAGCAGCCAAGAGAACACAGATACGCAGTATTTT	CASSQENTDTQYF
few	TRBV18	.	TRBJ1-2	TGTGCCAGCTCACAAGGTCTAGCTAACTATGGCTACACCTTC	CASSQGLANYGYTF
.	TRBV10-3	.	TRBJ2-3	TGTGCCATCAGTGACGTGCAGGGAGGTGACACAGATACGCAGTATTTT	CAISDVQGGDTDTQYF
few	TRBV2	.	TRBJ1-2	TGTGCCAGCAGTGACGGGCAGGGATCTAGGAATGGCTACACCTTC	CASSDGQGSRNGYTF
few	TRBV30	.	TRBJ1-2	TGTGCCTGGAGTGTATCGGGGGACTATGGCTACACCTTC	CAWSVSGDYGYTF
.	TRBV29-1	TRBD2	TRBJ2-3	TGCAGCGTTGAGGGCGGGGGGGCGACAGATACGCAGTATTTT	CSVEGGGATDTQYF
.	TRBV6-5	TRBD2	TRBJ2-5	TGTGCCAGCAGTTACCAGCGGGAGCTGGGAGAGACCCAGTACTTC	CASSYQRELGETQYF
few	TRBV2	.	TRBJ2-4	TGTGCCAGCCAAGCAGAATACAACACCAAAAACATTCAGTACTTC	CASQAEYNTKNIQYF
.	TRBV5-6	.	TRBJ2-6	TGTGCCAGCAGTCTCTCTGGGGCCAACGTCCTGACTTTC	CASSLSGANVLTF
few	TRBV30	.	TRBJ1-2	TGTGCCTGGAGTGTCCAGGCTAACTATGGCTACACCTTC	CAWSVQANYGYTF
few	TRBV25-1	TRBD2	TRBJ2-1	TGTGCCAGCAGTGTGGCTAGCGGGAATTACAATGAGCAGTTCTTC	CASSVASGNYNEQFF
.	TRBV19	.	TRBJ1-1	TGTGCCAGTAGAACACAGGGAGTGAACACTGAAGCTTTCTTT	CASRTQGVNTEAFF
few	TRBV30	TRBD2	TRBJ2-1	TGTGCCTGGAGGATAGCGGGAGGCCGGCAGTTCTTC	CAWRIAGGRQFF
once	TRBV30	TRBD1	TRBJ2-3	TGTGCCTGGAGCTACTACGGGACAGGCACAGATACGCAGTATTTT	CAWSYYGTGTDTQYF
.	TRBV29-1	TRBD2	TRBJ2-5	TGCAGCGTTGGGGAGAATGGCGGGGGAGCGGCGGGGGAGACCCAGTACTTC	CSVGENGGGAAGETQYF
.	TRBV18	.	TRBJ1-1	TGTGCCAGCTCAAGGACAGAGAACACTGAAGCTTTCTTT	CASSRTENTEAFF
few	TRBV29-1	.	TRBJ2-7	TGCAGCGTGTTACGAGGACATCTGCGAGACTACGAGCAGTACTTC	CSVLRGHLRDYEQYF
few	TRBV5-1	.	TRBJ1-1	TGCGCCAGCAGCTTCCCACATGACACTGAAGCTTTCTTT	CASSFPHDTEAFF
.	TRBV2	TRBD1	TRBJ2-3	TGTGCCAGCAGGGGGACAGGAGATACGCAGTATTTT	CASRGTGDTQYF